A single sample is the source of the 12 T cell receptor beta chains below, sequenced in a study of blood T cell repertoires in COVID-19 (dated by TCRdb to about 2020). Library prep was done by the immunoSEQ multiplex PCR assay. Drawn from immuneACCESS, this table holds only the in-frame rearrangements with V and J called that TCRdb kept. Clones are partly lost; checked studies trace under half to an unresolved V gene and leave the rest unexplained. This sample comprises around 180,000 clones, around 85% of them detected only once. 9.5% to 12% of the sample belongs to the ten largest clones. The sequenced sample was peripheral blood. The receptors here all came from a human donor with active or convalescent COVID-19. The donor label of this sample is uncertain.

V gene TRBV5-4 combines with J gene TRBJ1-3; 9 bases line up with TRBD1. CDR3 size: 16 residues. Germline V gives CDR1 SGHNT, CDR2 YYREEE (reference sequence). The ends lost 4 bases at V and 2 bases at J; junction bases unmatched: 7. CDR3 coding DNA: TGTGCCAGCAGCAGCAAAACAGGGGGCCCTGGAAACACCATATATTTT. This codes for CASSSKTGGPGNTIYF.

This sequence joins TRBV29-1 and TRBJ1-2, with D possibly being TRBD1 (5 bases). This CDR3 contains 15 residues. Between the trimmed V and J ends, which lost 3 bases and 7 bases, there was a span of 21 bases. CDR1 and CDR2 (germline): SQVTM, ANQGSEA. Here the CDR3 DNA reads TGCAGCGTTGATCAGGGCCTTATGACTTTTGGTGGCTACACCTTC. It is translated as CSVDQGLMTFGGYTF. The variable domain in full, with the rest retrieved from reference TRBV29-1 and TRBJ1-2, is SAVISQKPSRDICQRGTSLTIQCQVDSQVTMMFWYRQQPGQSLTLIATANQGSEATYESGFVIDKFPISRPNLTFSTLTVSNMSPEDSSIYLCSVDQGLMTFGGYTFGSGTRLTVV.

The CDR3 loop reads CASSLERDRNQPQHF. As DNA, the CDR3 is TGTGCCAGCAGCTTAGAGAGGGACAGGAATCAGCCCCAGCATTTT. The J gene is TRBJ1-5, the V gene TRBV7-9, with 8 bases fitting TRBD1. V trimming: 1 base; J trimming: 4 bases; junction bases outside the gene matches: 3. CDR1 is SEHNR, CDR2 FQNEAQ, per germline (reference sequence). This CDR3 is 15 amino acids long.

This chain joins TRBV7-9 and TRBJ2-3; 9 bases match TRBD2. From germline, CDR1 is SEHNR and CDR2 FQNEAQ (reference sequence). The junction had 7 bases not matched to a gene; V was cut back by 4 bases and J by 2 bases. CDR3 length: 16 amino acids. The DNA for the CDR3 is TGTGCCAGCAGCTCCGGGGAGCGGGGGGCCACAGATACGCAGTATTTT. Translating gives CASSSGERGATDTQYF.

V is TRBV2 and J is TRBJ2-5, with 7 bases lining up with TRBD1. This CDR3 comprises 13 residues. Germline CDR1 reads SNHLY; CDR2 reads FYNNEI. The J segment lost 7 bases and the V segment lost 3 bases, leaving 5 bases of the junction unmatched. The CDR3 loop reads CASSEGQSRTQYF. The CDR3 DNA reads as TGTGCCAGCAGTGAGGGACAGTCGAGGACCCAGTACTTC.

In this sample, this clone turned up a few times. The chain carries TRBV30 and TRBJ1-6, with D maybe TRBD1 (6 bases). Trimming took 8 bases from V and 1 from J, leaving 12 bases between them. The CDR3 runs 14 residues. Germline loops: CDR1 GTSNPN, CDR2 SVGIG (reference sequence). CDR3 nucleotide sequence: TGTGCCGGGACACAGGGATCCTATAATTCACCCCTCCACTTT. Residues: CAGTQGSYNSPLHF. Filled out from reference TRBV30 and TRBJ1-6, the complete variable domain reads SQTIHQWPATLVQPVGSPLSLECTVEGTSNPNLYWYRQAAGRGLQLLFYSVGIGQISSEVPQNLSASRPQDRQFILSSKKLLLSDSGFYLCAGTQGSYNSPLHFGNGTRLTVT.

The chain links TRBV6-6 to TRBJ2-3; perhaps TRBD2 as D (6 bases). Per the germline V gene, CDR1 is MNHNY and CDR2 is SVGAGI (reference sequence). V was clipped by 1 base and J by 5 bases, with 10 bases between them. CDR3 length: 14 amino acids. The CDR3: CASSYLQAGDTQYF. CDR3 DNA: TGTGCCAGCAGTTACTTGCAAGCGGGAGATACGCAGTATTTT.

J is TRBJ2-3 and V is TRBV2; possibly TRBD2 for D (5 bases). The CDR3 has 16 residues. The germline gives CDR1 SNHLY, CDR2 FYNNEI. Trimming shortened V by 7 bases and J by 1 base, and 18 bases separated the two germline ends. In DNA, the CDR3 is TGTGCCAGCATTGCGGGTACTAATTTCCGCACAGATACGCAGTATTTT. Amino acids: CASIAGTNFRTDTQYF.

This rearrangement joins TRBV11-3 to TRBJ1-1; TRBD1 is a possible D gene (5 bases). V shed 5 bases and J shed 13 bases, with 20 bases lying between them. Germline assignment: CDR1 SGHNT and CDR2 YENEEA. This CDR3 has 13 residues. As DNA, the CDR3 is TGTGCCAGCAGCCAGAGACAGTCAACAAGGGGTTTCTTT. As protein: CASSQRQSTRGFF.

The chain links TRBV5-6 to TRBJ2-5; 11 nucleotides align to TRBD2. Trimming removed 6 bases from V and 2 bases from J; junction bases left unmatched: 6. The V gene's germline CDR1 is SGHDT and CDR2 YYEEEE. This CDR3 region has 15 residues. CDR3 nucleotides: TGTGCCAGCAACTCGAGACTAGCGGGACAAGAGACCCAGTACTTC. Its protein product is CASNSRLAGQETQYF.

The rearrangement uses TRBV4-3 and TRBJ2-1; 10 nucleotides align to TRBD2. The CDR3 is 15 residues long. Germline V gene data show CDR1 as LGHNA and CDR2 as YSLEER. After removal of 4 bases from V and 6 bases from J, the junction contained 6 bases not matched to a gene. CDR3 region: CASSPRTSGGNEQFF. In DNA, the CDR3 is TGCGCCAGCAGCCCAAGGACTAGCGGAGGCAATGAGCAGTTCTTC.

The chain employs TRBV6-2 or TRBV6-3 and TRBJ2-1; a possible D gene is TRBD2 (6 bases). CDR3 length: 18 residues. The germline V and J ends were trimmed by 0 bases and 0 bases, with 15 bases remaining between them. Germline-derived CDR1 and CDR2 are MNHEY and SVGEGT. The CDR3 DNA sequence: TGTGCCAGCAGTTACTCCCTTATACTGCGGGGCTCCTACAATGAGCAGTTCTTC. Translation gives CASSYSLILRGSYNEQFF.